This record looks at one T cell receptor (beta chain) sequence and its context. It was during active infection that Seattle patients were enrolled and then longitudinally followed. In the study's own analysis: Reference gene primer amplification gave nucleated cell count estimates. Clones were sequenced by immunoSEQ multiplex PCR, and TCRdb holds only the in-frame ones, with some missing. V and J calls and clone size are those listed in that table; D and trimming were worked out from the DNA. The data contain 450,000 or so clones, around 90% of them singletons. Germline CDR1 SGHVS, CDR2 FNYEAQ. CDR3 length: 16 amino acids. V lost 1 base and J lost 5; bases outside the gene matches: 2. The data derive from a study of blood T cell repertoires in COVID-19. Study-wide background: The United States, Italy and Spain supplied acute and convalescent COVID-19 samples. PBMCs, B-cell-depleted T cells, or T cells provided the cDNA or gDNA that made up the material.

Sequencing was done on a sample of peripheral blood. The TCR originated in a man between 18 and 29 years old with COVID-19, enrolled during active disease. The rearrangement links TRBV7-6 to TRBJ2-2; 12 bases map to TRBD2. DNA for the CDR3: TGTGCCAGCAGCTTAGGACTAGCGGGAGCGACCGGGGAGCTGTTTTTT. Amino acids: CASSLGLAGATGELFF.